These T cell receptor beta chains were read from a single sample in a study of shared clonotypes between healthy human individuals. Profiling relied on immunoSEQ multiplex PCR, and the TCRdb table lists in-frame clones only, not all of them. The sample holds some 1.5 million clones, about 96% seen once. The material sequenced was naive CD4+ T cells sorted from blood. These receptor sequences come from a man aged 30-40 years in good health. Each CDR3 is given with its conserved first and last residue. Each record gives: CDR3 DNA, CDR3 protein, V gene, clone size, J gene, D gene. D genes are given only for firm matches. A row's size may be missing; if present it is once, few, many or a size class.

cdr3_nt: TGTGCCAGCAGTCCCGTCGAGCGGAGCACAGATACGCAGTATTTT
cdr3_aa: CASSPVERSTDTQYF
v_call: TRBV28
clone_size: .
j_call: TRBJ2-3
d_call: .

cdr3_nt: TGTGCCAGCAATCCCTCAGGGAGAAACGAGCAGTACTTC
cdr3_aa: CASNPSGRNEQYF
v_call: TRBV28
clone_size: .
j_call: TRBJ2-7
d_call: .

cdr3_nt: TGCGCCAGTAGAGGGGACAGGGCCAACTATGGCTACACCTTC
cdr3_aa: CASRGDRANYGYTF
v_call: TRBV5-1
clone_size: .
j_call: TRBJ1-2
d_call: TRBD1

cdr3_nt: TGTGCCAGCAGCTTATCAGGGTCCGCCTATGGCTACACCTTC
cdr3_aa: CASSLSGSAYGYTF
v_call: TRBV7-2
clone_size: .
j_call: TRBJ1-2
d_call: .

cdr3_nt: TGTGCCAGCAGTAAATCCAATTTGGGCTACGAGCAGTACTTC
cdr3_aa: CASSKSNLGYEQYF
v_call: TRBV28
clone_size: .
j_call: TRBJ2-7
d_call: .

cdr3_nt: TGTGCCAGCAGTTTGCGACAGGGGGCGTACACTGAAGCTTTCTTT
cdr3_aa: CASSLRQGAYTEAFF
v_call: TRBV28
clone_size: .
j_call: TRBJ1-1
d_call: TRBD1

cdr3_nt: TGTGCCAGCAGCTTAGGGACTAGCGTACAAGAGACCCAGTACTTC
cdr3_aa: CASSLGTSVQETQYF
v_call: TRBV7-6
clone_size: .
j_call: TRBJ2-5
d_call: TRBD2

cdr3_nt: TGTGCCAGCAGCGTAGCAGGGACTAGCGTCTACGAGCAGTACTTC
cdr3_aa: CASSVAGTSVYEQYF
v_call: TRBV9
clone_size: .
j_call: TRBJ2-7
d_call: TRBD2

cdr3_nt: TGTGCCAGCAGTTTAATGACAGGGGGGCGAGAGACCCAGTACTTC
cdr3_aa: CASSLMTGGRETQYF
v_call: TRBV28
clone_size: .
j_call: TRBJ2-5
d_call: TRBD1

cdr3_nt: TGTTATCACGACGGGAGCGGGGAGCTGTTTTTT
cdr3_aa: CYHDGSGELFF
v_call: TRBV11-2
clone_size: .
j_call: TRBJ2-2
d_call: .

cdr3_nt: TGTGCCAGTAGTATCATCGGGACATATAACAATGAGCAGTTCTTC
cdr3_aa: CASSIIGTYNNEQFF
v_call: TRBV19
clone_size: .
j_call: TRBJ2-1
d_call: .

cdr3_nt: TGCAGCGTTGTCCGGCTAGCGGGTTTCAATGAGCAGTTCTTC
cdr3_aa: CSVVRLAGFNEQFF
v_call: TRBV29-1
clone_size: .
j_call: TRBJ2-1
d_call: TRBD2

cdr3_nt: TGTGCCAGCAGCCAGGGCCGTACCGGGGAGCTGTTTTTT
cdr3_aa: CASSQGRTGELFF
v_call: TRBV7-2
clone_size: .
j_call: TRBJ2-2
d_call: .

cdr3_nt: TGTGCCAGCAGCCGGGCCCCGGGTGGCTACACCTTC
cdr3_aa: CASSRAPGGYTF
v_call: TRBV5-6
clone_size: .
j_call: TRBJ1-2
d_call: .

cdr3_nt: TGCGCCAGCAGCTTGGACCGGACCTACAATGAGCAGTTCTTC
cdr3_aa: CASSLDRTYNEQFF
v_call: TRBV5-1
clone_size: .
j_call: TRBJ2-1
d_call: .

cdr3_nt: TGTGCCATCAGCCGACAGGGGGCAGAGACCCAGTACTTC
cdr3_aa: CAISRQGAETQYF
v_call: TRBV10-3
clone_size: .
j_call: TRBJ2-5
d_call: TRBD1

cdr3_nt: TGTGCCAGCAGTTTATGGGGGCTGGGCACTGAAGCTTTCTTT
cdr3_aa: CASSLWGLGTEAFF
v_call: TRBV28
clone_size: .
j_call: TRBJ1-1
d_call: .

cdr3_nt: TGTGCCAGCAGTTACCCAACACAGGGCTACGAGCAGTACTTC
cdr3_aa: CASSYPTQGYEQYF
v_call: TRBV6-6
clone_size: .
j_call: TRBJ2-7
d_call: .

cdr3_nt: TGCAGCGTTGAGACGGCTAGCGCTTACAATGAGCAGTTCTTC
cdr3_aa: CSVETASAYNEQFF
v_call: TRBV29-1
clone_size: .
j_call: TRBJ2-1
d_call: .

cdr3_nt: TGTGCCAGCAGCTTAGGGGCTAGTGTCAATGAGCAGTTCTTC
cdr3_aa: CASSLGASVNEQFF
v_call: TRBV11-2
clone_size: once
j_call: TRBJ2-1
d_call: .

cdr3_nt: TGCGCCAGCAGCCCACCGACTAGCGGGAGCTCCTACGAGCAGTACTTC
cdr3_aa: CASSPPTSGSSYEQYF
v_call: TRBV5-1
clone_size: .
j_call: TRBJ2-7
d_call: TRBD2

cdr3_nt: TGTGCCACCAGCAGACAGTTCGGGACAGATGAGCAGTACTTC
cdr3_aa: CATSRQFGTDEQYF
v_call: TRBV15
clone_size: .
j_call: TRBJ2-7
d_call: TRBD1

cdr3_nt: TGTGCCAGCAGTGTTAATCAGGGGGAGACCCAGTACTTC
cdr3_aa: CASSVNQGETQYF
v_call: TRBV6-1
clone_size: .
j_call: TRBJ2-5
d_call: .

cdr3_nt: TGCGCCAGCAGCCCCGGGCTTGGGGGAGAGACCCAGTACTTC
cdr3_aa: CASSPGLGGETQYF
v_call: TRBV5-1
clone_size: .
j_call: TRBJ2-5
d_call: .

cdr3_nt: TGTGCCAGTAGTCCGGGAAATCGCTACGAGCAGTACTTC
cdr3_aa: CASSPGNRYEQYF
v_call: TRBV19
clone_size: .
j_call: TRBJ2-7
d_call: .

cdr3_nt: TGCGCCAGCAGCTTGGTAGCAGGGGACACCGGGGAGCTGTTTTTT
cdr3_aa: CASSLVAGDTGELFF
v_call: TRBV5-1
clone_size: .
j_call: TRBJ2-2
d_call: .

cdr3_nt: TGTGCCAGTAGTAGAGACAGGGTTAACACTGAAGCTTTCTTT
cdr3_aa: CASSRDRVNTEAFF
v_call: TRBV19
clone_size: .
j_call: TRBJ1-1
d_call: TRBD1

cdr3_nt: TGTGCCAGCAGTGAATCCCCGGGGGACCCTAACTATGGCTACACCTTC
cdr3_aa: CASSESPGDPNYGYTF
v_call: TRBV2
clone_size: .
j_call: TRBJ1-2
d_call: .

cdr3_nt: TGCGCCAGCAGTGCGGCGTCGGGCCGACCCTACGAGCAGTACTTC
cdr3_aa: CASSAASGRPYEQYF
v_call: TRBV10-1
clone_size: once
j_call: TRBJ2-7
d_call: .

cdr3_nt: TGCGCCAGCAGCTTAGTTGGTCATACAGGGGCTGAAGCTTTCTTT
cdr3_aa: CASSLVGHTGAEAFF
v_call: TRBV5-1
clone_size: .
j_call: TRBJ1-1
d_call: TRBD1

cdr3_nt: TGTGCCAGCAGCTTAGATAGGATTTACGAGCAGTACTTC
cdr3_aa: CASSLDRIYEQYF
v_call: TRBV11-2
clone_size: .
j_call: TRBJ2-7
d_call: .

cdr3_nt: TGTGCCAGCAGTTACGACGGGGGGCTGAACACTGAAGCTTTCTTT
cdr3_aa: CASSYDGGLNTEAFF
v_call: TRBV10-3
clone_size: .
j_call: TRBJ1-1
d_call: .

cdr3_nt: TGTGCCAGCAGTGTTCTTAGCGGGAGAACCGCCTACGAGCAGTACTTC
cdr3_aa: CASSVLSGRTAYEQYF
v_call: TRBV6-1
clone_size: .
j_call: TRBJ2-7
d_call: TRBD2